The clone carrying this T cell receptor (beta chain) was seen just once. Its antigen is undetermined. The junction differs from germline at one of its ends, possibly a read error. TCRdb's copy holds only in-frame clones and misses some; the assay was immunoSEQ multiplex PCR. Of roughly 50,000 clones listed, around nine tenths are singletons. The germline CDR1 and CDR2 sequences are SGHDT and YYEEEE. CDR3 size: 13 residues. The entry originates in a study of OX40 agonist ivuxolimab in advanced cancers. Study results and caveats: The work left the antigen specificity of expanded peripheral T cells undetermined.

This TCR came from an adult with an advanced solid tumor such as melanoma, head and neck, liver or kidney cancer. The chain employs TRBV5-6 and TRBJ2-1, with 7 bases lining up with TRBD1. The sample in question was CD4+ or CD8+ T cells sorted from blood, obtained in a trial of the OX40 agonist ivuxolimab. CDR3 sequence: CASSQPGQRKGVF. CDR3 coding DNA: TGTGCCAGCAGCCAGCCGGGACAGCGAAAGGGGGTCTTC.